Following are 23 T cell receptor beta chains from one sample sequenced in a study of shared clonotypes between healthy human individuals. Data came from immunoSEQ multiplex PCR; TCRdb stores just in-frame clones and leaves some out. The profile covers about 1.5 million clones, with around 98% appearing a single time and roughly 0.45% taken by the ten largest. Input material: naive CD4+ T cells sorted from blood. Subset reported: CD45RA+ positively selected. The source of these receptors is a man aged 25-45 years in good health.

This chain joins TRBV15 and TRBJ2-7, with 11 bases identical to TRBD1. V shed 3 bases and J 3 bases; nucleotides not matched to a gene: 7. Germline values: CDR1 LNHNV, CDR2 YYDKDF (reference sequence). The CDR3 covers 16 residues. This chain's CDR3 is CATSRRVGTGGYEQYF. The DNA of the CDR3 is TGTGCCACCAGCAGGAGGGTCGGGACAGGGGGCTACGAGCAGTACTTC.

The chain couples TRBV5-8 to TRBJ1-5; perhaps TRBD1 as D (5 bases). Between the trimmed V and J ends, which lost 4 bases and 1 base, there was a span of 15 bases. Germline V gene data show CDR1 as SGHTS and CDR2 as YDEGEE. This CDR3 is built from 16 residues. The CDR3: CASSPNAGWSNQPQHF. CDR3 nucleotides: TGTGCCAGCAGCCCAAATGCAGGGTGGAGCAATCAGCCCCAGCATTTT.

The gene calls are TRBV10-2 and TRBJ2-1; 8 nucleotides agree with TRBD1. V lost 6 bases, J lost 4 bases, and 2 bases stayed unmatched. The CDR3 runs 13 residues. The V gene's germline CDR1 is WSHSY and CDR2 SAAADI. CDR3 sequence (DNA): TGCGCCAGCAGGACAGGGGAGTACAATGAGCAGTTCTTC. This gives the protein CASRTGEYNEQFF.

The gene calls are TRBV6-1 and TRBJ2-7, with 9 positions matching TRBD1. V lost 5 bases, J lost 7 bases, and 6 bases stayed unmatched. The CDR3 is made up of 13 amino acids. Germline CDR1 reads MNHNS; CDR2 reads SASEGT. The CDR3, as DNA: TGTGCCAGCAGTCAACAGGGGGCGGGTGAGCAGTACTTC. Its protein product is CASSQQGAGEQYF.

The chain combines TRBV5-4 with TRBJ2-7, with 7 bases matching TRBD1. Per germline, CDR1 SGHNT and CDR2 YYREEE (reference sequence). This CDR3 has 15 residues. V gave up 2 bases and J gave up 0 bases; unmatched junction bases: 5. CDR3: CASSFRDRSSYEQYF. CDR3 bases: TGTGCCAGCAGCTTCCGGGACAGAAGCTCCTACGAGCAGTACTTC.

The V call is TRBV25-1, the J call TRBJ1-2; TRBD1 aligns across 10 bases. The CDR3 totals 15 residues. Germline CDR1 is MGHDK and CDR2 is SYGVNS. The V segment lost 5 bases and the J segment 7 bases; nucleotides outside the gene matches: 10. In nucleotides, the CDR3 is TGTGCCAGCAGTAACTCCGGGACAGGGGTAGGTGGCTACACCTTC. This codes for CASSNSGTGVGGYTF.

The gene calls are TRBV18 and TRBJ1-5; TRBD1 agrees at 8 bases. The CDR3 totals 18 residues. V was pared by 2 bases and J by 0 bases, with 9 bases of the junction left unmatched. Germline CDR1 is KGHSH and CDR2 is LQKENI. DNA for the CDR3: TGTGCCAGCTCACCAGAGGCAGGGGGCGCGGATAGCAATCAGCCCCAGCATTTT. It is translated as CASSPEAGGADSNQPQHF.

The chain uses TRBV7-8 and TRBJ2-7; no clear D gene. Germline V lookup: CDR1 SGHVS, CDR2 FQNEAQ. The CDR3 totals 15 residues. V lost 1 base, J lost 4 bases, and 14 bases lay in between. The CDR3 nucleotides read TGTGCCAGCAGCTTAGGTGCGGTAGTCGGATACGAGCAGTACTTC. Its translation: CASSLGAVVGYEQYF.

The chain recombines TRBV11-3 with TRBJ2-1; TRBD2 is a possible D gene (6 bases). This CDR3 is 15 amino acids long. In germline, CDR1 is SGHNT, CDR2 YENEEA. The germline V and J ends were trimmed by 4 bases and 7 bases, with 17 bases remaining between them. The CDR3 DNA reads as TGTGCCAGCAGCTCGTTTGGGGGAGGAGTGAATGAGCAGTTCTTC. This sequence encodes CASSSFGGGVNEQFF. The full variable domain, completed using reference TRBV11-3 and TRBJ2-1, is EAGVVQSPRYKIIEKKQPVAFWCNPISGHNTLYWYLQNLGQGPELLIRYENEEAVDDSQLPKDRFSAERLKGVDSTLKIQPAELGDSAVYLCASSSFGGGVNEQFFGPGTRLTVL.

This chain links TRBV2 with TRBJ2-3, with D perhaps matching TRBD2 (6 bases). The CDR3 consists of 17 residues. Germline assignment: CDR1 SNHLY and CDR2 FYNNEI. Trimming pared 3 bases from V and 2 bases from J, leaving 18 bases between. The CDR3 loop is CASSDGTFAKNTDTQYF. The DNA of the CDR3 is TGTGCCAGCAGTGATGGGACTTTTGCTAAGAACACAGATACGCAGTATTTT.

The chain links TRBV7-6 to TRBJ1-3, with 7 positions matching TRBD1. The CDR3 sequence is 15 residues long. From germline, CDR1 is SGHVS and CDR2 FNYEAQ. V lost 5 bases, J lost 4 bases, and 8 bases stayed unmatched. In DNA form, the CDR3 reads TGTGCCAGCAGCATCACTCCGGGACAGGGAAACACCATATATTTT. It is translated as CASSITPGQGNTIYF. Complete variable domain (other parts from reference TRBV7-6 and TRBJ1-3): GAGVSQSPRYKVTKRGQDVALRCDPISGHVSLYWYRQALGQGPEFLTYFNYEAQQDKSGLPNDRFSAERPEGSISTLTIQRTEQRDSAMYRCASSITPGQGNTIYFGEGSWLTVV.

The V gene is TRBV6-5, the J gene TRBJ1-3, with 8 bases aligning to TRBD1. There are 14 residues in the CDR3. V lost 9 bases, J lost 4 bases, and 8 bases stayed unmatched. Germline V gene lookup returns CDR1 MNHEY and CDR2 SVGAGI. The CDR3 DNA reads TGTGCCAGTGGACAGGGCATCGGAGGAAACACCATATATTTT. Protein product: CASGQGIGGNTIYF.

J is TRBJ2-6 and V is TRBV28, with a weak D call TRBD1 (6 bases). Per the germline V gene, CDR1 is MDHEN and CDR2 is SYDVKM. Trimming pared 5 bases from V and 2 bases from J, leaving 19 bases between. The CDR3 is 18 residues long. CDR3 loop: CASSPILQGRAGANVLTF. In nucleotides, the CDR3 is TGTGCCAGCAGTCCAATATTACAGGGTCGGGCTGGGGCCAACGTCCTGACTTTC.

The chain has TRBV5-1 and TRBJ1-3; no clear D. The CDR3 has 13 amino acids. V dropped 4 bases and J dropped 4 bases, with 9 bases sitting between them. Germline V CDR1 and CDR2: SGHRS, YFSETQ. Here the CDR3 reads CASSPRRGNTIYF. For the CDR3, the DNA is TGCGCCAGCAGCCCAAGGCGGGGAAACACCATATATTTT. Full variable domain (outside the CDR3, taken from reference TRBV5-1 and TRBJ1-3): KAGVTQTPRYLIKTRGQQVTLSCSPISGHRSVSWYQQTPGQGLQFLFEYFSETQRNKGNFPGRFSGRQFSNSRSEMNVSTLELGDSALYLCASSPRRGNTIYFGEGSWLTVV.

The gene calls are TRBV5-6 and TRBJ1-4, with TRBD1 matching over 10 bases. Germline trimming cut 2 bases from V and 17 bases from J; bases unmatched to any gene: 9. CDR1 is SGHDT, CDR2 YYEEEE, per germline. The CDR3 length is 13 residues. The chain's CDR3 is CASSLPSGTGEFF. The CDR3, as DNA: TGTGCCAGCAGCTTACCCTCGGGGACAGGGGAATTTTTT. Together with reference TRBV5-6 and TRBJ1-4, the CDR3 gives the full variable domain: DAGVTQSPTHLIKTRGQQVTLRCSPKSGHDTVSWYQQALGQGPQFIFQYYEEEERQRGNFPDRFSGHQFPNYSSELNVNALLLGDSALYLCASSLPSGTGEFFGSGTQLSVL.

The genes are TRBV5-1 and TRBJ1-1, with D uncertain. Trimming shortened V by 2 bases and J by 5 bases, and 22 bases separated the two germline ends. Germline CDR1 and CDR2: SGHRS and YFSETQ. The CDR3 consists of 17 residues. The CDR3 loop reads CASSFLVPTHRDTEAFF. The CDR3 nucleotides read TGCGCCAGCAGCTTCTTAGTCCCTACCCACCGAGATACTGAAGCTTTCTTT.

The chain is built from TRBV7-2 and TRBJ1-3; 7 bases agree with TRBD1. V was pared by 5 bases and J by 2 bases, with 9 bases of the junction left unmatched. CDR3 length: 16 residues. From germline, CDR1 is SGHTA and CDR2 FQGNSA. DNA for the CDR3: TGTGCCAGCAGCCCAAATTTGCAGGGGGCTGGAAACACCATATATTTT. Translation gives CASSPNLQGAGNTIYF.

The rearrangement joins TRBV30 to TRBJ1-5; D not certain. The V gene lost 2 bases and the J gene lost 7 bases, with 15 bases spanning the gap. Germline loops: CDR1 GTSNPN, CDR2 SVGIG (reference sequence). The length of the CDR3 is 14 residues. The CDR3 DNA is TGTGCCTGGAGTTCCCCCGGAGGGATGCAGCCCCAGCATTTT. Translated: CAWSSPGGMQPQHF.

The CDR3 nucleotides are TGTGCCAGCAGTTTCATAGCTAGCTCCTACAATGAGCAGTTCTTC. It encodes CASSFIASSYNEQFF. The V and J genes are TRBV6-6 and TRBJ2-1; D not certain. CDR3 size: 15 residues. Germline CDR1 MNHNY, CDR2 SVGAGI (reference sequence). Trimming removed 4 bases from V and 0 bases from J, with 10 bases in between.

V gene TRBV28 combines with J gene TRBJ2-1, with D tentatively TRBD2 (6 bases). The V gene lost 7 bases and the J gene lost 9 bases, with 19 bases spanning the gap. Germline CDR1 reads MDHEN; CDR2 reads SYDVKM. The CDR3 sequence is 14 residues long. CDR3 DNA sequence: TGTGCCAGCATACCCCGGGGAGGCATAATTGAGCAGTTCTTC. The encoded protein is CASIPRGGIIEQFF.

V and J are TRBV7-2 and TRBJ2-3; D is ambiguous. Trimming cost V 2 bases and J 6 bases, with 18 bases left between them. Looked up from germline, CDR1 is SGHTA and CDR2 is FQGNSA. This CDR3 has 16 residues. The CDR3 region is CASSLHGPQIDDTQYF. The CDR3 DNA follows: TGTGCCAGCAGCTTACACGGGCCTCAGATTGACGATACGCAGTATTTT.

The genes are TRBV7-8 and TRBJ1-4, with D hard to call. Trimming stripped 1 base from V and 5 bases from J, with 17 bases between. The CDR3 has 17 residues. CDR1 and CDR2 (germline): SGHVS, FQNEAQ. Here the CDR3 reads CASSLELRVRPNEKLFF. The CDR3, as DNA: TGTGCCAGCAGCTTAGAATTAAGAGTACGTCCGAATGAAAAACTGTTTTTT.

For this clone: Other DNA sequences in the same sample also yield this CDR3. The genes are TRBV7-9 and TRBJ2-7, with D maybe TRBD2 (6 bases). Germline V CDR1 and CDR2: SEHNR, FQNEAQ (reference sequence). V was cut by 4 bases and J by 1 base, with 8 bases left in between. This CDR3 has 13 amino acids. DNA of the CDR3: TGTGCCAGCAGCTCTCTAGCGTCCTACGAGCAGTACTTC. This encodes CASSSLASYEQYF.